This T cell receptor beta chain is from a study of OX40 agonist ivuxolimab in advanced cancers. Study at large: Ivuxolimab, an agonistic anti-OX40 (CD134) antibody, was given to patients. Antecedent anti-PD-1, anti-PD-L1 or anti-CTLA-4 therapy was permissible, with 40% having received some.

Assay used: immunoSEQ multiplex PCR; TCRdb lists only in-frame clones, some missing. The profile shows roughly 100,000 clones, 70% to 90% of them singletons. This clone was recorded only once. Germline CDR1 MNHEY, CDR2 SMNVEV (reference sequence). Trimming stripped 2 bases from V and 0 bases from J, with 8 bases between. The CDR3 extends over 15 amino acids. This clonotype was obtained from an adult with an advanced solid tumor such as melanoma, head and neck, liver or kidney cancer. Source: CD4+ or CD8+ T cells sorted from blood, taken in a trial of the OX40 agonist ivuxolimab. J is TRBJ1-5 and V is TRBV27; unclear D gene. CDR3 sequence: CASSLSQYSNQPQHF. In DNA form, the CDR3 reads TGTGCCAGCAGTTTAAGTCAGTATAGCAATCAGCCCCAGCATTTT.